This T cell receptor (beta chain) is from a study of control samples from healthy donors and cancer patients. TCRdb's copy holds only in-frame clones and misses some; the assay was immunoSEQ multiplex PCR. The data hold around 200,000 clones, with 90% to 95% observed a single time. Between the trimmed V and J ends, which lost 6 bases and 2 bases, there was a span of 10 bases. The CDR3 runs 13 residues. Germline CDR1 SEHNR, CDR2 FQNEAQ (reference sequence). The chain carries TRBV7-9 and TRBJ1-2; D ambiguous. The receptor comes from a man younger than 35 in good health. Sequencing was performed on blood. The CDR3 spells CASSIGSNYGYTF. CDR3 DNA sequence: TGTGCCAGCAGTATTGGCAGCAACTATGGCTACACCTTC.